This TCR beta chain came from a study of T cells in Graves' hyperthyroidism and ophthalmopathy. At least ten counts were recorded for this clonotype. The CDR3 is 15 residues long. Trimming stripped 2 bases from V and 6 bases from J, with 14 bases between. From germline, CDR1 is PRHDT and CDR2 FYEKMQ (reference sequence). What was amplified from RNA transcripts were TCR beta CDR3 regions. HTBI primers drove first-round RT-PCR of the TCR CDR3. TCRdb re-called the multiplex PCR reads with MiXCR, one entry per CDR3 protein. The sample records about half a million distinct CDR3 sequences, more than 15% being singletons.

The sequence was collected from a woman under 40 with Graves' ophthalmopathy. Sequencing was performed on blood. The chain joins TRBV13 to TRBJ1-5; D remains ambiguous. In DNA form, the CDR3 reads TGTGCCAGCAGCTTATCCGGAATCGCAGGTCAGCCCCAGCATTTT. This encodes CASSLSGIAGQPQHF.